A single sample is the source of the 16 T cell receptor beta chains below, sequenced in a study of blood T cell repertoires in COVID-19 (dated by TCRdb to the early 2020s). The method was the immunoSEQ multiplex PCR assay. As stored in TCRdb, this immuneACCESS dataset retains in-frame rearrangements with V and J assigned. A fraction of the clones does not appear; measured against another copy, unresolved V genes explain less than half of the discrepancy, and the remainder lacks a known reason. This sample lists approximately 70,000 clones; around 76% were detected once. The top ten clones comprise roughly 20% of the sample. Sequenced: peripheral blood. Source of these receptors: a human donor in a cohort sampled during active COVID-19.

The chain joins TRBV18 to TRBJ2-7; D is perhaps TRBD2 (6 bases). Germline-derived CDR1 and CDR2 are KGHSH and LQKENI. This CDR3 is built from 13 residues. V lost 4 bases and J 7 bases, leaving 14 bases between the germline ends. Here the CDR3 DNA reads TGTGCCAGCTCACGAGAAAACGGGGGAGAGCAGTACTTC. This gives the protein CASSRENGGEQYF.

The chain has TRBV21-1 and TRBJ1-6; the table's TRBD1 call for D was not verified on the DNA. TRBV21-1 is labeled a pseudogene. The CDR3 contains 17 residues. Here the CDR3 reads CASPKGVRQGHNSPLHF. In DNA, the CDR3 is TGTGCCAGCCCCAAAGGGGTGCGACAGGGTCATAATTCACCCCTCCACTTT.

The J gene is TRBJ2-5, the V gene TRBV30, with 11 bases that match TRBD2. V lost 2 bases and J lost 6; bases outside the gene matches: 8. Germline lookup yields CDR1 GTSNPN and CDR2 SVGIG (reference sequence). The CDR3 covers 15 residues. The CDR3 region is CAWSFFTSGGKTQYF. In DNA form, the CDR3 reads TGTGCCTGGAGTTTCTTTACTAGCGGGGGAAAGACCCAGTACTTC.

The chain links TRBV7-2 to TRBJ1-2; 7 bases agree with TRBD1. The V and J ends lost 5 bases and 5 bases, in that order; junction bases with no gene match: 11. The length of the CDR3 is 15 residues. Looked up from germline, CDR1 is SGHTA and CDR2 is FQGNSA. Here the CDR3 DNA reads TGTGCCAGCAGCCTACAGGGGAACGAGGGGTATGGCTACACCTTC. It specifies CASSLQGNEGYGYTF.

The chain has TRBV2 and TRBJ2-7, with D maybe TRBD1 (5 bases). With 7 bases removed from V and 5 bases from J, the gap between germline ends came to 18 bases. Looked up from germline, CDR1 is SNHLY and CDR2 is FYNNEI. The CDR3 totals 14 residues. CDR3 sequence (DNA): TGTGCCAGCACTTCCCTGAGCTGGGGCGACGAGCAGTACTTC. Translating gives CASTSLSWGDEQYF.

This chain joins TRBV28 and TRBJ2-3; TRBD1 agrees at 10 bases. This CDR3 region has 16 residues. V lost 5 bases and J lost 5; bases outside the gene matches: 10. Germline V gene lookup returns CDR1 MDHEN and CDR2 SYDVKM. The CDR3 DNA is TGTGCCAGCAGTCTACGACAGGGGGCGACCCAAGATACGCAGTATTTT. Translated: CASSLRQGATQDTQYF.

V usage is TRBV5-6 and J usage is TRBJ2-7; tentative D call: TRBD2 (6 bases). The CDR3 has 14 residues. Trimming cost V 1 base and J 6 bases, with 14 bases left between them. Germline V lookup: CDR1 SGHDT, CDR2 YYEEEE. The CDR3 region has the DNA TGTGCCAGCAGCTTGTGGGGGGTTGAGATCGAGCAGTACTTC. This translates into CASSLWGVEIEQYF.

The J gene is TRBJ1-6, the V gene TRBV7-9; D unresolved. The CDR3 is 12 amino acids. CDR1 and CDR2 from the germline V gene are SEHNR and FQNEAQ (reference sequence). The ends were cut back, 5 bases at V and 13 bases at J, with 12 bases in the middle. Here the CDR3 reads CASSPDTRPLHF. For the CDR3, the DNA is TGTGCCAGCAGCCCTGATACCCGGCCCCTCCACTTT.

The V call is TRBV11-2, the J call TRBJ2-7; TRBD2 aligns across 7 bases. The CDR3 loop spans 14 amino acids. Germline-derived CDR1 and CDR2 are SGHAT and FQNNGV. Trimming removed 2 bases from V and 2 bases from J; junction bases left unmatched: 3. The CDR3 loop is CASSLTGTTYEQYF. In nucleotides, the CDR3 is TGTGCCAGCAGCTTAACCGGGACTACCTACGAGCAGTACTTC.

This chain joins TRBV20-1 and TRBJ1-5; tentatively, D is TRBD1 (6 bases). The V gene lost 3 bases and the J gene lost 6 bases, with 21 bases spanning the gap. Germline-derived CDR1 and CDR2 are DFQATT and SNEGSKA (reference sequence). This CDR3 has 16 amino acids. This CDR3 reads CSASDSGGLVGQPQHF. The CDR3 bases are TGCAGTGCTAGTGATTCGGGGGGGCTGGTTGGTCAGCCCCAGCATTTT.

The CDR3 loop is CASRYDLNTEAFF. CDR3 nucleotide sequence: TGTGCCAGCAGGTACGACTTAAACACTGAAGCTTTCTTT. The genes are TRBV6-5 and TRBJ1-1, with D unclear. V was clipped by 6 bases and J by 2 bases, with 10 bases between them. There are 13 residues in the CDR3. CDR1 and CDR2 from the germline V gene are MNHEY and SVGAGI.

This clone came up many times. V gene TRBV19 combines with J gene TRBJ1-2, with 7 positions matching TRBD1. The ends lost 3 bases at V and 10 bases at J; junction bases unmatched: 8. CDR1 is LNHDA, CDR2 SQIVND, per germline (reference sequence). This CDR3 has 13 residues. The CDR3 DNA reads TGTGCCAGTAGTATTGGGACAGTTCCTTCCTACACCTTC. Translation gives CASSIGTVPSYTF. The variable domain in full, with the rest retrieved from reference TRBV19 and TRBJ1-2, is DGGITQSPKYLFRKEGQNVTLSCEQNLNHDAMYWYRQDPGQGLRLIYYSQIVNDFQKGDIAEGYSVSREKKESFPLTVTSAQKNPTAFYLCASSIGTVPSYTFGSGTRLTVV.

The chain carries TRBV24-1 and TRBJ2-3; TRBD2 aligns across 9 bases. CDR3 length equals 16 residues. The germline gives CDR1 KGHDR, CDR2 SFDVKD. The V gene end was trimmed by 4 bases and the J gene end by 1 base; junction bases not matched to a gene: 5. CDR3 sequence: CATSEASGTRTDTQYF. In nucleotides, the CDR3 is TGTGCCACCAGTGAAGCTAGCGGGACTCGCACAGATACGCAGTATTTT.

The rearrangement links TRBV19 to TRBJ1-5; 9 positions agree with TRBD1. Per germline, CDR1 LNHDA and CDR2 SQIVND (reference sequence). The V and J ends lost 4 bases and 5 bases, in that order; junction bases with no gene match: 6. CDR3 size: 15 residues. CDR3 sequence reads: CASSSRDRADQPQHF. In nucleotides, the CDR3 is TGTGCCAGTAGTAGCAGGGACAGGGCTGATCAGCCCCAGCATTTT. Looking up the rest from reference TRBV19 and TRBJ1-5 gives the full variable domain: DGGITQSPKYLFRKEGQNVTLSCEQNLNHDAMYWYRQDPGQGLRLIYYSQIVNDFQKGDIAEGYSVSREKKESFPLTVTSAQKNPTAFYLCASSSRDRADQPQHFGDGTRLSIL.

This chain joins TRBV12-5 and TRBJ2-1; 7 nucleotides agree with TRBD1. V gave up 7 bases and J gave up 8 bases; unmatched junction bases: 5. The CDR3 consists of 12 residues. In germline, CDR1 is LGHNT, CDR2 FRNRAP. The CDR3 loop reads CASVRQGYEQFF. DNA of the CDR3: TGTGCTAGTGTTCGACAGGGCTATGAGCAGTTCTTC.

The CDR3 is CASSPGTGKGYEQYF. CDR3 nucleotides: TGTGCCAGCTCACCCGGGACAGGGAAGGGCTACGAGCAGTACTTC. This chain connects TRBV18 to TRBJ2-7, with 9 nucleotides matching TRBD1. The CDR3 runs to 15 residues. Germline assignment: CDR1 KGHSH and CDR2 LQKENI. The J segment lost 3 bases and the V segment lost 3 bases, leaving 6 bases of the junction unmatched.